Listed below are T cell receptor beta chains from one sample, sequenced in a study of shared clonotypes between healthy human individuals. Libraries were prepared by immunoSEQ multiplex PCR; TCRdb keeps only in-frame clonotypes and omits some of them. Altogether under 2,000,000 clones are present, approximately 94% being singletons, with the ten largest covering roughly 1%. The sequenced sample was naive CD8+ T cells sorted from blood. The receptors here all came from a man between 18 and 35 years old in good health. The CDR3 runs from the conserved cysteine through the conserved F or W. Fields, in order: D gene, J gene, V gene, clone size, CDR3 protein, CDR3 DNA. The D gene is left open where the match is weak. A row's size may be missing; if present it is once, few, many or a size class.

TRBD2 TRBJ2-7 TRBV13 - CASSTGTSGLYEQYF TGTGCCAGCAGCACAGGGACTAGCGGGCTCTACGAGCAGTACTTC
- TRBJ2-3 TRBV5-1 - CASSWPSEGTTDTQYF TGCGCCAGCAGCTGGCCTAGCGAAGGGACCACAGATACGCAGTATTTT
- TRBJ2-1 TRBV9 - CASSVGSSSYNEQFF TGTGCCAGCAGCGTCGGGTCTAGCTCCTACAATGAGCAGTTCTTC
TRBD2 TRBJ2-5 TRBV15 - CATSRGLAGEQETQYF TGTGCCACCAGCAGAGGACTAGCGGGGGAACAAGAGACCCAGTACTTC
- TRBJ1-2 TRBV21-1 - CASSLEGAFYGYTF TGTGCCAGCAGTTTGGAAGGGGCCTTCTATGGCTACACCTTC
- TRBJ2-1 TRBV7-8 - CASSPWVGGSNEQFF TGTGCCAGCAGCCCGTGGGTGGGTGGGAGCAATGAGCAGTTCTTC
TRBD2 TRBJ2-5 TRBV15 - CATSRSGLAGGARETQYF TGTGCCACCAGCAGATCGGGACTAGCGGGAGGGGCCAGGGAGACCCAGTACTTC
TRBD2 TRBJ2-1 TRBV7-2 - CASSYPLAGGTNEQFF TGTGCCAGCAGCTACCCACTAGCGGGGGGGACTAATGAGCAGTTCTTC
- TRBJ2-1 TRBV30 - CAWSVGTGDEQFF TGTGCCTGGAGTGTGGGGACGGGTGATGAGCAGTTCTTC
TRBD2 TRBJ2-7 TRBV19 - CASSGRVSYEQYF TGTGCCAGTTCCGGGAGGGTCTCCTACGAGCAGTACTTC
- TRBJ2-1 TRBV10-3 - CAISEAQAYNEQFF TGTGCCATCAGTGAGGCGCAGGCTTACAATGAGCAGTTCTTC
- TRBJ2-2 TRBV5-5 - CASSLWGATVTGELFF TGTGCCAGCAGCTTGTGGGGGGCAACTGTCACCGGGGAGCTGTTTTTT
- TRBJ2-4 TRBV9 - CASSVDGEGAKNIQYF TGTGCCAGCAGCGTAGATGGGGAAGGTGCCAAAAACATTCAGTACTTC
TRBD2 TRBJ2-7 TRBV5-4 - CASSLVPGGYEQYF TGTGCCAGCAGCTTGGTTCCGGGGGGCTACGAGCAGTACTTC
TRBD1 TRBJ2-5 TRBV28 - CASTRQGRSQETQYF TGTGCCAGCACGAGACAGGGGAGGTCCCAAGAGACCCAGTACTTC
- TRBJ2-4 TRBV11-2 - CASSVGIGENIQYF TGTGCCAGCAGCGTCGGGATCGGAGAGAACATTCAGTACTTC
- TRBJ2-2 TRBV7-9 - CATAHDLLKTGELFF TGTGCCACCGCCCACGACCTTTTGAAGACCGGGGAGCTGTTTTTT
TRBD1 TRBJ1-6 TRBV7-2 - CASSPTGGSPLHF TGTGCCAGCAGCCCAACAGGGGGCTCACCCCTCCACTTT
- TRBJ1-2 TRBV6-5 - CASSYSDSGYGYTF TGTGCCAGCAGTTACTCGGACTCAGGCTATGGCTACACCTTC
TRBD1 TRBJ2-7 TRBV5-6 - CASSLTGVYEQYF TGTGCCAGCAGCTTAACAGGGGTCTACGAGCAGTACTTC
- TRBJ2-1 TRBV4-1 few CASSQEPTGPENEQFF TGCGCCAGCAGCCAAGAGCCCACTGGGCCAGAGAATGAGCAGTTCTTC
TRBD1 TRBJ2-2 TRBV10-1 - CASSEHRGTGELFF TGCGCCAGCAGTGAGCACAGGGGAACCGGGGAGCTGTTTTTT
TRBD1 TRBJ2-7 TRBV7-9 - CASSLTTGTGLYEQYF TGTGCCAGCAGCCTTACCACCGGGACAGGGCTCTACGAGCAGTACTTC
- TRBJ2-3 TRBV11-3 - CASSLGVADTQYF TGTGCCAGCAGCTTAGGAGTAGCAGATACGCAGTATTTT
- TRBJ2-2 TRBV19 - CASSTFDSTGELFF TGTGCCAGTAGTACGTTCGACAGCACCGGGGAGCTGTTTTTT
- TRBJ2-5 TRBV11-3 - CASTRSQRKRTQYF TGTGCCAGTACACGATCCCAACGAAAGAGGACCCAGTACTTC
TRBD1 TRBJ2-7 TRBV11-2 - CASSLGGQGGYEQYF TGTGCCAGCAGCTTAGGTGGACAGGGGGGGTACGAGCAGTACTTC
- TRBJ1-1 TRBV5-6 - CASGGLDTEAFF TGTGCCAGCGGAGGGCTTGACACTGAAGCTTTCTTT
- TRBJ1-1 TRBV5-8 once CASSRQVMNTEAFF TGTGCCAGCAGCAGACAGGTTATGAACACTGAAGCTTTCTTT
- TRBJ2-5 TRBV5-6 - CASFPWWGQETQYF TGTGCCAGCTTCCCCTGGTGGGGTCAAGAGACCCAGTACTTC
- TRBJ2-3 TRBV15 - CATTGRPSTDTQYF TGTGCCACCACCGGCCGGCCTAGCACAGATACGCAGTATTTT
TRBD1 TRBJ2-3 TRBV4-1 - CASSQVGQGARDTQYF TGCGCCAGCAGCCAAGTCGGACAGGGGGCACGAGATACGCAGTATTTT
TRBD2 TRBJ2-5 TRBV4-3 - CASSQGLGVAGYQETQYF TGCGCCAGCAGCCAAGGGTTGGGTGTAGCGGGTTACCAAGAGACCCAGTACTTC
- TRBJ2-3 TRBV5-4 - CASSSAGPSDTQYF TGTGCCAGCAGCTCGGCAGGGCCCTCAGATACGCAGTATTTT
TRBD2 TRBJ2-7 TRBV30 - CAWTPGLAGYEQYF TGTGCCTGGACCCCGGGACTAGCGGGCTACGAGCAGTACTTC
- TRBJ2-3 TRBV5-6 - CASSFTSGVDTQYF TGTGCCAGCAGCTTCACGAGTGGAGTTGATACGCAGTATTTT
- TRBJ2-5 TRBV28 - CASKSRRGAEGETQYF TGTGCCAGCAAATCGAGACGAGGGGCTGAAGGAGAGACCCAGTACTTC
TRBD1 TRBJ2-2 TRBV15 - CATSAGTGAVLGELFF TGTGCCACCAGCGCCGGGACAGGGGCGGTTTTAGGGGAGCTGTTTTTT
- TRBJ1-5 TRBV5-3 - CARSLFVIYSNQPQHF TGTGCCAGAAGCTTGTTCGTGATCTATAGCAATCAGCCCCAGCATTTT
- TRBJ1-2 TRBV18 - CASSPIIEQAYGYTF TGTGCCAGCTCACCCATAATAGAGCAGGCCTATGGCTACACCTTC
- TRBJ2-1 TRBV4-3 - CASSQEERIDNEQFF TGCGCCAGCAGCCAAGAAGAGCGAATAGACAATGAGCAGTTCTTC
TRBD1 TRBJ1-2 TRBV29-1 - CSADAGTGDNLYGYTF TGCAGCGCCGACGCCGGGACAGGCGACAACCTCTATGGCTACACCTTC
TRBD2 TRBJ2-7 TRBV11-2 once CASSSGGGVTHEQYF TGTGCCAGCAGCTCCGGCGGGGGGGTGACACACGAGCAGTACTTC
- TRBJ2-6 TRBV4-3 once CASSQVSPPGTSGANVLTF TGCGCCAGCAGCCAAGTTTCACCCCCAGGTACTTCTGGGGCCAACGTCCTGACTTTC
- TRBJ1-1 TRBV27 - CASSGGQMNTEAFF TGTGCCAGCAGTGGAGGACAGATGAACACTGAAGCTTTCTTT
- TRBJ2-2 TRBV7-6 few CASSFPDKLNTGELFF TGTGCCAGCAGCTTTCCGGACAAGTTGAACACCGGGGAGCTGTTTTTT
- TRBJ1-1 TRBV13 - CASSSEGNTEAFF TGTGCCAGCAGCTCCGAAGGGAACACTGAAGCTTTCTTT
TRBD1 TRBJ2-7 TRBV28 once CASSWTGGDDEQYF TGTGCCAGCAGTTGGACAGGGGGCGACGACGAGCAGTACTTC
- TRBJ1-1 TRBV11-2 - CASSPSWEGGDTEAFF TGTGCCAGCAGCCCGTCCTGGGAGGGAGGGGACACTGAAGCTTTCTTT
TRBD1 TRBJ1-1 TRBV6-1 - CASSARQGATTEAFF TGTGCCAGCAGTGCCCGACAGGGGGCGACGACTGAAGCTTTCTTT
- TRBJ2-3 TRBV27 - CASSSGSSTDTQYF TGTGCCAGCAGTTCAGGGAGTAGCACAGATACGCAGTATTTT
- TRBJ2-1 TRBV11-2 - CASSFGGDEQFF TGTGCCAGCAGCTTTGGCGGCGATGAGCAGTTCTTC
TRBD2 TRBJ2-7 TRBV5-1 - CASSLWGGSYEQYF TGCGCCAGCAGCTTATGGGGGGGCTCCTACGAGCAGTACTTC
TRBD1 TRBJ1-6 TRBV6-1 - CATHGTGESPLHF TGTGCCACCCACGGGACAGGGGAATCACCCCTCCACTTT
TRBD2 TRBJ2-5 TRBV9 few CASSVFGTSGRKETQYF TGTGCCAGCAGCGTTTTTGGGACTAGCGGGAGGAAAGAGACCCAGTACTTC
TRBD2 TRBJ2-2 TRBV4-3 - CASSQDPGGLPNTGELFF TGCGCCAGCAGCCAAGACCCTGGGGGACTACCGAACACCGGGGAGCTGTTTTTT
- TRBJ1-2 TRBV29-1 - CSAAVSGNYGYTF TGCAGCGCCGCCGTTAGCGGAAACTATGGCTACACCTTC
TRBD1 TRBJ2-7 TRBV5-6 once CASSSPGQSYEQYF TGTGCCAGCAGCTCCCCGGGACAGTCCTACGAGCAGTACTTC
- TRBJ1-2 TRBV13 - CASSLKEDGYTF TGTGCCAGCAGCTTAAAAGAGGATGGCTACACCTTC